This T cell receptor (beta chain) was identified during a study of beta chain features in type 1 diabetes. Study-level results: TCRB CDR3 length was moderately but significantly reduced in all four CD4+ subsets of Type 1 diabetes patients. High TCR expression in some cells could lead to their over-representation in cDNA sequencing.

Concerning this clone itself: Its antigen is undetermined.

Reverse transcribing all isolated RNA meant expressed TCRB transcripts were sequenced. TCRdb's copy holds only in-frame clones and misses some; the assay was immunoSEQ multiplex PCR. The sample has some 330,000 clones; around 13% are singletons. V lost 4 bases and J lost 4; bases outside the gene matches: 8. Germline V lookup: CDR1 MDHEN, CDR2 SYDVKM. The CDR3 spans 15 residues. Sequencing input: naive CD4+ T cells from blood. The sequence was collected from a young woman with type 1 diabetes. The chain couples TRBV28 to TRBJ2-5; 8 nucleotides align to TRBD2. CDR3 DNA sequence: TGTGCCAGCAGTTCCCTAAGCGGGAGCGGAGAGACCCAGTACTTC. It encodes CASSSLSGSGETQYF.